This TCR beta chain is drawn from a study of shared T cell receptors in the human thymus. Profiling relied on immunoSEQ multiplex PCR, and the TCRdb table lists in-frame clones only, not all of them. Of roughly 560,000 clones listed, around 82% are singletons. This CDR3 spans 16 amino acids. Germline V lookup: CDR1 MNHNS, CDR2 SASEGT. The V and J ends lost 3 bases and 5 bases respectively, with 20 bases between them. These same data were also listed under a study on human thymus T cells. Per that study: Related work found strong thymic repertoire overlap between unrelated individuals.

This clonotype was sampled from a boy younger than two with a congenital heart defect. This chain uses TRBV6-1 with TRBJ2-7; the D is unclear. What was sequenced was thymocytes. CDR3 residues: CASSELTPTAVDEQYF. DNA for the CDR3: TGTGCCAGCAGTGAGTTAACGCCGACCGCGGTGGACGAGCAGTACTTC.